These T cell receptor beta chains were read from a single sample in a study of vaccination and CD4 T cells after COVID-19. No cognate antigen is known for these TCRs. Each CDR3 protein gets one entry after TCRdb re-called the PCR reads with MiXCR. The sample contains 9,500 to 15,000 distinct CDR3 sequences, approximately 55% of which appear only once. The material sequenced was CD4+ T cells from blood, cultured in vitro. These receptors were taken from a human donor who had recovered from COVID-19. CDR3s include the opening cysteine and the closing phenylalanine or tryptophan. Some rows mark clone size as missing; the rest say once, few, many or name a class of expanded clone.

cdr3_aa	clone_size	v_call	j_call
CASSKGNTEAFF	NA	TRBV18	TRBJ1-1
CAYGTGMNTEAFF	few	TRBV30	TRBJ1-1
CASSLRGTGDEAFF	NA	TRBV7-9	TRBJ1-1
CAISEVGNTGELFF	NA	TRBV10-3	TRBJ2-2
CASSSWTGGTDTQYF	NA	TRBV12-3/TRBV12-4	TRBJ2-3
CASSLRGGAGNEQFF	once	TRBV12-3/TRBV12-4	TRBJ2-1
CSVQVGSSNQPQHF	NA	TRBV29-1	TRBJ1-5
CASSLGQVNTEAFF	NA	TRBV12-3/TRBV12-4	TRBJ1-1
CASWGGAIGELFF	NA	TRBV6-1	TRBJ2-2
CSATDRSSGNTIYF	few	TRBV20-1	TRBJ1-3
CASSPDRPGIYGYTF	once	TRBV5-1	TRBJ1-2
CASTTDSNYGYTF	NA	TRBV18	TRBJ1-2
CASSARLGQGVGELFF	NA	TRBV9	TRBJ2-2
CASGAEYNQPQHF	NA	TRBV2	TRBJ1-5
CASSPPGTSGEQYF	NA	TRBV7-7	TRBJ2-7
CASSIGNRVGGYTF	NA	TRBV19	TRBJ1-2
CASSEPGHRYGYTF	NA	TRBV25-1	TRBJ1-2
CSARSGTTYSGNTIYF	NA	TRBV20-1	TRBJ1-3
CASSLARGTEAFF	few	TRBV12-3/TRBV12-4	TRBJ1-1